A single sample gave rise to the 15 T cell receptor beta chains below, sequenced in a study of cytomegalovirus exposure and HLA in healthy donors. PCR employed 60 Vbeta and 13 Jbeta primers. Repertoires were generated with immunoSEQ multiplex PCR, while TCRdb's copy carries only in-frame clones and drops some. The table records 100,000 to 150,000 clones, around 78% of them present only once. The sample taken for sequencing was PBMCs. Receptors were obtained from a man aged 18 to 30 in good health and CMV-seropositive.

In nucleotides, the CDR3 is TGCGCCAGCAGCCAAGACAGTCTTCGAGAGACCCAGTACTTC. Its protein product is CASSQDSLRETQYF. This chain uses TRBV5-1 with TRBJ2-5, with a tentative D call TRBD1 (5 bases). With 4 bases removed from V and 4 bases from J, the gap between germline ends came to 14 bases. This CDR3 is 14 amino acids long. Germline V gene data show CDR1 as SGHRS and CDR2 as YFSETQ.

The CDR3 region has the DNA TGTGCCAGCAGCCAGGGACAGCATTACTATGGCTACACCTTC. It encodes CASSQGQHYYGYTF. The V and J genes are TRBV28 and TRBJ1-2; TRBD1 aligns across 7 bases. CDR1 MDHEN and CDR2 SYDVKM come from the germline V gene. The CDR3 consists of 14 residues. J was trimmed by 3 bases and V by 6 bases; bases with no gene match: 7.

This clone was seen more than once but under ten times. The chain joins TRBV7-9 to TRBJ1-2, with TRBD1 as a possible D gene (5 bases). V lost 6 bases and J 8 bases, leaving 22 bases between the germline ends. Germline assignment: CDR1 SEHNR and CDR2 FQNEAQ (reference sequence). This CDR3 is 15 amino acids long. CDR3 amino acids: CASRYLSGDPGGYTF. The CDR3 DNA reads TGTGCCAGCAGATACCTGTCGGGGGACCCGGGGGGCTACACCTTC.

This clone was observed once. The CDR3 reads CASSEKRTEGYTF. The CDR3 nucleotides read TGTGCCAGCAGTGAAAAGCGGACGGAAGGCTACACCTTC. The chain is built from TRBV2 and TRBJ1-2; D is ambiguous. The CDR3 is 13 amino acids. In germline, CDR1 is SNHLY, CDR2 FYNNEI. V lost 2 bases and J 8 bases, leaving 12 bases between the germline ends.

V usage is TRBV4-2 and J usage is TRBJ2-1, with TRBD2 as a possible D gene (7 bases). There are 15 residues in the CDR3. V gave up 6 bases and J gave up 7 bases, with 19 bases separating them. The germline gives CDR1 LGHNA, CDR2 YNFKEQ. For the CDR3, the DNA is TGTGCCAGCAGTTCCGAAGGGGGGGGGTTTAATGAGCAGTTCTTC. It encodes CASSSEGGGFNEQFF.

The rearrangement links TRBV28 to TRBJ1-2, with 7 positions matching TRBD1. CDR3 size: 15 residues. CDR1 and CDR2 (germline): MDHEN, SYDVKM. Germline trimming cut 6 bases from V and 4 bases from J; bases unmatched to any gene: 11. The CDR3 DNA reads TGTGCCAGCAGGCGAATCGGGACAGACACCTATGGCTACACCTTC. Translated: CASRRIGTDTYGYTF.

V gene TRBV11-2 combines with J gene TRBJ2-1; 10 bases are a match to TRBD2. Losses at the gene ends were 6 bases for V and 7 bases for J; bases not matched to a gene: 9. The CDR3 spans 15 residues. The germline V gene encodes CDR1 SGHAT and CDR2 FQNNGV. CDR3: CASSTTSGAQNEQFF. The CDR3 region has the DNA TGTGCCAGCAGTACAACTAGCGGGGCTCAAAATGAGCAGTTCTTC.

This chain connects TRBV25-1 to TRBJ1-2; no firm D call. This CDR3 has 10 residues. V was clipped by 8 bases and J by 4 bases, with 5 bases between them. Germline CDR1 is MGHDK and CDR2 is SYGVNS. CDR3 DNA sequence: TGTGCCAGCTACAGCTATGGCTACACCTTC. Amino acids: CASYSYGYTF.

The rearrangement joins TRBV19 to TRBJ2-5, with TRBD2 identical over 10 bases. CDR3 length: 16 amino acids. J lost 1 base, V lost 3 bases, and 5 bases had no gene match. Germline values: CDR1 LNHDA, CDR2 SQIVND (reference sequence). This chain's CDR3 is CASSIGLAGAQETQYF. CDR3 bases: TGTGCCAGTAGTATCGGGCTAGCGGGGGCCCAAGAGACCCAGTACTTC.

The CDR3 loop is CASSFNPGAEAFF. Here the CDR3 DNA reads TGTGCCAGCAGCTTCAACCCGGGGGCTGAAGCTTTCTTT. This chain links TRBV7-3 with TRBJ1-1, with D possibly being TRBD1 (5 bases). This CDR3 contains 13 residues. The ends were cut back, 3 bases at V and 6 bases at J, with 11 bases in the middle. Germline lookup yields CDR1 SGHTA and CDR2 FQGTGA. Full variable domain (remainder filled in from reference TRBV7-3 and TRBJ1-1): GAGVSQTPSNKVTEKGKYVELRCDPISGHTALYWYRQSLGQGPEFLIYFQGTGAADDSGLPNDRFFAVRPEGSVSTLKIQRTERGDSAVYLCASSFNPGAEAFFGQGTRLTVV.

This chain links TRBV11-2 with TRBJ2-7; 8 bases agree with TRBD1. There are 16 residues in the CDR3. From germline, CDR1 is SGHAT and CDR2 FQNNGV. Trimming at V came to 1 base and at J to 5 bases, leaving 10 bases not matched to a gene. CDR3 sequence: CASSLVGAGGTDEQYF. The DNA for the CDR3 is TGTGCCAGCAGCTTAGTGGGGGCAGGGGGCACCGACGAGCAGTACTTC. Together with reference TRBV11-2 and TRBJ2-7, the CDR3 gives the full variable domain: EAGVAQSPRYKIIEKRQSVAFWCNPISGHATLYWYQQILGQGPKLLIQFQNNGVVDDSQLPKDRFSAERLKGVDSTLKIQPAKLEDSAVYLCASSLVGAGGTDEQYFGPGTRLTVT.

The chain carries TRBV6-4 and TRBJ2-1; 13 positions match TRBD2. The CDR3 totals 16 residues. CDR1 and CDR2 from the germline V gene are MRHNA and SNTAGT. With V trimmed by 4 bases and J by 5 bases, 5 bases remained unmatched. The CDR3: CASSVETSGGNNEQFF. Here the CDR3 DNA reads TGTGCCAGCAGTGTAGAGACTAGCGGGGGGAACAATGAGCAGTTCTTC.

The V gene is TRBV6-5, the J gene TRBJ2-7, with 7 bases that match TRBD1. V trimming: 4 bases; J trimming: 7 bases; junction bases outside the gene matches: 16. The CDR3 consists of 16 residues. The germline V gene encodes CDR1 MNHEY and CDR2 SVGAGI. CDR3 DNA: TGTGCCAGCAGTTCCTCACCCGGACAGGCCTTCGCAGAGCAGTACTTC. It encodes CASSSSPGQAFAEQYF.

The table lists this clone with many counts. The chain is built from TRBV7-8 and TRBJ2-7, with D uncertain. The CDR3 extends over 12 amino acids. In germline, CDR1 is SGHVS, CDR2 FQNEAQ. Trimming took 2 bases from V and 5 from J, leaving 7 bases between them. Here the CDR3 DNA reads TGTGCCAGCAGCTTATCAACGGACGAGCAGTACTTC. Its translation is CASSLSTDEQYF.

The V gene is TRBV18, the J gene TRBJ2-6; maybe TRBD1 (7 bases). The germline gives CDR1 KGHSH, CDR2 LQKENI. This CDR3 is built from 21 residues. V was shortened by 1 base and J by 0 bases, with 22 bases between the two germline ends. The DNA of the CDR3 is TGTGCCAGCTCACCACTTTTCGGGGCCTCAGGGGGGAGCTCTGGGGCCAACGTCCTGACTTTC. This sequence encodes CASSPLFGASGGSSGANVLTF.